This TCR beta chain was profiled in a study of cytomegalovirus exposure and HLA in healthy donors. Study-wide points: Certain sequence variants were highly shared and formed a cluster, and this cluster was likely a sequencing artifact. CMV antigen specificity was confirmed in vitro for three CMV-associated chains.

In the PCR, 60 Vbeta and 13 Jbeta primers were used. Method: immunoSEQ multiplex PCR; TCRdb's copy keeps in-frame clones and lacks some. The data contain more than 20,000 clones, roughly 79% of them singletons. This clone appeared a few times. Its antigen is not identified. Germline V gene data show CDR1 as MRHNA and CDR2 as SNTAGT. The junction had 4 bases not matched to a gene; V was cut back by 3 bases and J by 0 bases. The CDR3 has 16 amino acids. The clonotype comes from a male donor in good health and CMV-seronegative. The sample comprised PBMCs. The chain employs TRBV6-4 and TRBJ2-7, with TRBD2 matching 11 bases. The CDR3 spells CASSDLAGGFSYEQYF. CDR3 DNA: TGTGCCAGCAGTGATCTAGCGGGGGGCTTCTCCTACGAGCAGTACTTC.